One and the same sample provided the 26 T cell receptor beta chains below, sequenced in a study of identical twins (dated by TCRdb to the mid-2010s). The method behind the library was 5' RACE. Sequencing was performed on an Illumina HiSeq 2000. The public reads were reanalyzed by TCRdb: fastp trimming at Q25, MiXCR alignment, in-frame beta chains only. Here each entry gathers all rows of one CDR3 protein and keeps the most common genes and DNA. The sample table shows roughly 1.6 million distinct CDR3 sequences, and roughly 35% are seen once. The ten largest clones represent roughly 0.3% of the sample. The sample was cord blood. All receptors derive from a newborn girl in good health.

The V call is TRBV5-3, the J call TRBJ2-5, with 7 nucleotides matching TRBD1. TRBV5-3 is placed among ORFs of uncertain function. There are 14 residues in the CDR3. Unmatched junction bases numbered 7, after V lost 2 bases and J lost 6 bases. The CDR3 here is CARSLLRGLKTQYF. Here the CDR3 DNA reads TGTGCCAGAAGCTTACTCAGGGGGTTGAAGACCCAGTACTTC.

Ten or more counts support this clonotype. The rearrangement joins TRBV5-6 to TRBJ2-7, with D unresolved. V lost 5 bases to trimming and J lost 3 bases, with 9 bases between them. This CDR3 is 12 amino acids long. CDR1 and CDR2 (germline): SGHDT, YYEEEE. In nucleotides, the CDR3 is TGTGCCAGCAGTTTATACCGCTACGAGCAGTACTTC. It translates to CASSLYRYEQYF.

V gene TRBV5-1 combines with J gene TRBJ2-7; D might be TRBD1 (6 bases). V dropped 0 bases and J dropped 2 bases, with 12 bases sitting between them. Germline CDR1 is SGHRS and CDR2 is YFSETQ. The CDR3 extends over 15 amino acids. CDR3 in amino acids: CASSLDQGQAYEQYF. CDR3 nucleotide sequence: TGCGCCAGCAGCTTGGATCAGGGACAAGCCTACGAGCAGTACTTC. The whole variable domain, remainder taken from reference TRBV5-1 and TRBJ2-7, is KAGVTQTPRYLIKTRGQQVTLSCSPISGHRSVSWYQQTPGQGLQFLFEYFSETQRNKGNFPGRFSGRQFSNSRSEMNVSTLELGDSALYLCASSLDQGQAYEQYFGPGTRLTVT.

CDR3 residues: CASSAQTRDLDGYTF. The CDR3 DNA is TGTGCCAGCAGCGCACAAACGAGGGATTTAGATGGCTACACCTTC. V is TRBV9 and J is TRBJ1-2; no clear D. Germline V CDR1 and CDR2: SGDLS, YYNGEE. The CDR3 is made up of 15 amino acids. V lost 3 bases and J 6 bases, leaving 18 bases between the germline ends.

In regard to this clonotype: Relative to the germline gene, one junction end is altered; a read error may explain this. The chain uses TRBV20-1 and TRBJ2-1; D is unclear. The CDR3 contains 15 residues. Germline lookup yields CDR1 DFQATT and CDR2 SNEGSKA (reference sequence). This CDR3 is CSALIPVYSYNGQFF. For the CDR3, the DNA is TGCAGTGCACTCATTCCGGTATACTCCTACAATGGGCAGTTCTTC.

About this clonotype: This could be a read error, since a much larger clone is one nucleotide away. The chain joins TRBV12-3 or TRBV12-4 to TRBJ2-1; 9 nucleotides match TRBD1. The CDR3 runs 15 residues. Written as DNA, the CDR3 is TGTGCCAGCAGCTTACCCGGGACAGGGAGGAATGGGCAGTTCTTC. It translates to CASSLPGTGRNGQFF.

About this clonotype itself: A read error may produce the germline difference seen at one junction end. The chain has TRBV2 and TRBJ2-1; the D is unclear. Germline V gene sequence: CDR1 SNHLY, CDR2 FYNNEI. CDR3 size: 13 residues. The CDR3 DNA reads TGTGCCACCAGTCGCCGACCACTCAATGAGCAGTTCTTC. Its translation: CATSRRPLNEQFF.

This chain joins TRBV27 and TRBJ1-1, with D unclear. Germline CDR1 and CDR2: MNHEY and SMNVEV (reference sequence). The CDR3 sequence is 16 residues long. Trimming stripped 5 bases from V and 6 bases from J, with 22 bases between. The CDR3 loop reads CASSPQGWYASAEAFF. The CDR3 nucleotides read TGTGCCAGCAGTCCTCAAGGGTGGTACGCTTCCGCTGAAGCTTTCTTT.

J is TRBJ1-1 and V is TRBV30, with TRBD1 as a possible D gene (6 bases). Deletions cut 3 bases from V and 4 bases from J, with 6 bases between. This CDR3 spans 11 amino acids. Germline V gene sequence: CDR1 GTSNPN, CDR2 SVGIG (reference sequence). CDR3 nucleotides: TGTGCCTGGAGACAGGGCACTGAAGCTTTCTTT. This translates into CAWRQGTEAFF.

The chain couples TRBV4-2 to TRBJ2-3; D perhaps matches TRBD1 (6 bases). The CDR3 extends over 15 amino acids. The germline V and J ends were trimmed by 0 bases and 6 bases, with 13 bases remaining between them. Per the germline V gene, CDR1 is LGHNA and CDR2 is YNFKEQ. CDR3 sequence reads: CASSQDIRGGDTQYF. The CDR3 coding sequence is TGTGCCAGCAGCCAAGATATCAGGGGCGGGGATACGCAGTATTTT.

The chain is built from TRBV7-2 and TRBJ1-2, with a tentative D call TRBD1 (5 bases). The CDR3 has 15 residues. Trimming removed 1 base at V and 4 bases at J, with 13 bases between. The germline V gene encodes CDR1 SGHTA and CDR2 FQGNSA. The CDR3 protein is CASSLGGLEGYGYTF. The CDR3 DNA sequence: TGTGCCAGCAGCTTAGGGGGACTTGAGGGCTATGGCTACACCTTC.

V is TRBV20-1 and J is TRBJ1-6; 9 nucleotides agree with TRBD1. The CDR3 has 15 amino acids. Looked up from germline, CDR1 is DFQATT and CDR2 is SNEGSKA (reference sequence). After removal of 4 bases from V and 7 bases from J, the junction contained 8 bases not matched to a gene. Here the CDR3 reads CSANVQGARNSPLHF. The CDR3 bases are TGCAGTGCTAACGTACAGGGGGCGCGAAATTCACCCCTCCACTTT.

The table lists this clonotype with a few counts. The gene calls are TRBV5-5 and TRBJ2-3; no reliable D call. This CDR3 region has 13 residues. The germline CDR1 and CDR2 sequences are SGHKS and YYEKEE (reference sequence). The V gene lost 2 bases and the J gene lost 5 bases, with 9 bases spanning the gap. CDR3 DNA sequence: TGTGCCAGCAGCTTTAAAGTCAGAGATACGCAGTATTTT. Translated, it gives CASSFKVRDTQYF. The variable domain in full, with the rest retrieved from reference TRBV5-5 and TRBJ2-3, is DAGVTQSPTHLIKTRGQQVTLRCSPISGHKSVSWYQQVLGQGPQFIFQYYEKEERGRGNFPDRFSARQFPNYSSELNVNALLLGDSALYLCASSFKVRDTQYFGPGTRLTVL.

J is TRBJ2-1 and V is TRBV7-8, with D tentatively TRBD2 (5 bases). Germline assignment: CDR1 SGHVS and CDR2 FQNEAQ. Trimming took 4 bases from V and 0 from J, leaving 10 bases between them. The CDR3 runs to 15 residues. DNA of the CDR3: TGTGCCAGCAGCTCAGAGCGGATCTCCTACAATGAGCAGTTCTTC. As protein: CASSSERISYNEQFF.

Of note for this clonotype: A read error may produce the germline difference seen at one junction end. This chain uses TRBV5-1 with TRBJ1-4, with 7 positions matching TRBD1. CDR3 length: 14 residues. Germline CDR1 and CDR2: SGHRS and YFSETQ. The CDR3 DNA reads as TGCGTCAGCAGCCTCCAGGGGGCTAATGAAAAACTGTTTTTT. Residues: CVSSLQGANEKLFF. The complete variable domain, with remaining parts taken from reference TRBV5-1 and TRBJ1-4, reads KAGVTQTPRYLIKTRGQQVTLSCSPISGHRSVSWYQQTPGQGLQFLFEYFSETQRNKGNFPGRFSGRQFSNSRSEMNVSTLELGDSALYLCVSSLQGANEKLFFGSGTQLSVL.

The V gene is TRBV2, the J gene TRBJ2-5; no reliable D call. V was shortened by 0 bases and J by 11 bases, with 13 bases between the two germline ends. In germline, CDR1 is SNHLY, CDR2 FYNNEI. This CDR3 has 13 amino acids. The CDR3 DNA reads TGTGCCAGCAGTGAAGCGCAGTTCAATGAGCAGTACTTC. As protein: CASSEAQFNEQYF.

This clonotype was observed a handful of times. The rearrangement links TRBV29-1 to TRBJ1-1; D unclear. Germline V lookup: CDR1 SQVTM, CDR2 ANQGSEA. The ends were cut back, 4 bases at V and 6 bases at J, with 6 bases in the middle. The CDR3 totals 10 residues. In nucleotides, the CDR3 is TGCAGCGTTGGGCGCGCTGAAGCTTTCTTT. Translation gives CSVGRAEAFF.

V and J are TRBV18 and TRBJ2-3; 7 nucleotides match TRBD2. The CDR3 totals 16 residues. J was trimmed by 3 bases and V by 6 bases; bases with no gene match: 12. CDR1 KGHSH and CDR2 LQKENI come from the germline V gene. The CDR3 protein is CASSPSSGQGTDTQYF. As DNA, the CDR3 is TGTGCCAGCTCGCCTTCTAGCGGACAAGGGACAGATACGCAGTATTTT.

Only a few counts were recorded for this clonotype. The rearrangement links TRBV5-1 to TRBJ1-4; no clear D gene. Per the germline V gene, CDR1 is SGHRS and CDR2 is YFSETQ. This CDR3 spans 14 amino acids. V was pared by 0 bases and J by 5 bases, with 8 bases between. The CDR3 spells CASSLGPENEKLFF. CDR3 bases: TGCGCCAGCAGCTTGGGCCCGGAAAATGAAAAACTGTTTTTT.

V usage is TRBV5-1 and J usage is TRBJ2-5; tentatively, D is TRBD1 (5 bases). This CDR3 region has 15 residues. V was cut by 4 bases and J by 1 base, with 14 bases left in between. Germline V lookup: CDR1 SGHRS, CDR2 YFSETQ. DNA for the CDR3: TGCGCCAGCAGCGGGGCTGGGCGGCCCCAAGAGACCCAGTACTTC. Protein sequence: CASSGAGRPQETQYF.

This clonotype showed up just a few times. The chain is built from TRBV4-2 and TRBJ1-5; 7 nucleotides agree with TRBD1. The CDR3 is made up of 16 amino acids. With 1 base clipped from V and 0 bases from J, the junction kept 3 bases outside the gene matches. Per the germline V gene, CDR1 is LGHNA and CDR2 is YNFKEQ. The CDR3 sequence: CASSQVGTVSNQPQHF. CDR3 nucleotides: TGTGCCAGCAGCCAAGTTGGGACAGTTAGCAATCAGCCCCAGCATTTT.

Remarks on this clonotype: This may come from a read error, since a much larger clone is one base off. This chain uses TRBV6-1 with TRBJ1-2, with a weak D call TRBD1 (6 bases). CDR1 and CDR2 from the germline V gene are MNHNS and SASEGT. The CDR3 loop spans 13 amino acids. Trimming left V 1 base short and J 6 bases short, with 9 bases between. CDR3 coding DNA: TGTGCCAGCAGTGAAGGGCCAGGGGATGGCTACACCTTC. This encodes CASSEGPGDGYTF.

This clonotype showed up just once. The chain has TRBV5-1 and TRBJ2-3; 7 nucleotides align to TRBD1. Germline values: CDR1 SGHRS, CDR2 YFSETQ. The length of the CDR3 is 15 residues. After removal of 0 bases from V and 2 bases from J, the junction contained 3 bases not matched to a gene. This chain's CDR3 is CASSLETGHTDTQYF. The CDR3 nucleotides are TGCGCCAGCAGCTTGGAGACAGGGCACACAGATACGCAGTATTTT.

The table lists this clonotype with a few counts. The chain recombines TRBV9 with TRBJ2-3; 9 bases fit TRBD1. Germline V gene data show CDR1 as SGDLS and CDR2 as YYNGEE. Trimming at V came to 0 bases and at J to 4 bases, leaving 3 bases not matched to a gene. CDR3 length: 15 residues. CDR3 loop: CASSVGDRAADTQYF. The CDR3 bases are TGTGCCAGCAGCGTAGGGGACAGGGCGGCAGATACGCAGTATTTT.

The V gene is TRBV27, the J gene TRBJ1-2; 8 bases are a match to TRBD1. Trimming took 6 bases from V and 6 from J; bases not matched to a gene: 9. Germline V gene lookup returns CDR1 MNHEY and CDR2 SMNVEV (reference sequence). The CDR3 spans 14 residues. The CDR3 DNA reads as TGTGCCAGCAGAGGGCAGGGGGCGCGCAATGGCTACACCTTC. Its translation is CASRGQGARNGYTF.

Here the CDR3 reads CASSLGDYDTGELFF. DNA for the CDR3: TGCGCCAGCAGCTTGGGGGACTACGACACCGGGGAGCTGTTTTTT. This rearrangement joins TRBV5-1 to TRBJ2-2; TRBD2 matches 7 bases. This CDR3 comprises 15 residues. Germline V gene sequence: CDR1 SGHRS, CDR2 YFSETQ. Unmatched junction bases numbered 2, after V lost 0 bases and J lost 3 bases.